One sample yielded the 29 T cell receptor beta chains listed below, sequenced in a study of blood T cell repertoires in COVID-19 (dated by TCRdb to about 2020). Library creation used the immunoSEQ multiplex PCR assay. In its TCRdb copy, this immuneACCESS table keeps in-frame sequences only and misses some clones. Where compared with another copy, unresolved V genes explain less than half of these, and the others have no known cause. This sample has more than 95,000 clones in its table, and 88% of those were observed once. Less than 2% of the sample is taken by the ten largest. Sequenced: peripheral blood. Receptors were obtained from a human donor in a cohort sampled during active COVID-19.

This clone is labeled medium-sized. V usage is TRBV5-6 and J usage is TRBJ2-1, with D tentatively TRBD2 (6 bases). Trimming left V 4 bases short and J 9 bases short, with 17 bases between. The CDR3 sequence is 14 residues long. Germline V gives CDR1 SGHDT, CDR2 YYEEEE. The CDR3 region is CASSVAGLIGEQFF. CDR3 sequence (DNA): TGTGCCAGCAGCGTCGCCGGACTAATAGGTGAGCAGTTCTTC. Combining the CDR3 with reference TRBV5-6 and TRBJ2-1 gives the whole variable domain DAGVTQSPTHLIKTRGQQVTLRCSPKSGHDTVSWYQQALGQGPQFIFQYYEEEERQRGNFPDRFSGHQFPNYSSELNVNALLLGDSALYLCASSVAGLIGEQFFGPGTRLTVL.

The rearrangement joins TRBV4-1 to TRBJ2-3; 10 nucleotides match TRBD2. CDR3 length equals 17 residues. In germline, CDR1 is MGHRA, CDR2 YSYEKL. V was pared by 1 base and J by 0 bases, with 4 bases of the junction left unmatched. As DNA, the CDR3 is TGCGCCAGCAGCCAAGGTAGCGGGAGGCCTAGCACAGATACGCAGTATTTT. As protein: CASSQGSGRPSTDTQYF.

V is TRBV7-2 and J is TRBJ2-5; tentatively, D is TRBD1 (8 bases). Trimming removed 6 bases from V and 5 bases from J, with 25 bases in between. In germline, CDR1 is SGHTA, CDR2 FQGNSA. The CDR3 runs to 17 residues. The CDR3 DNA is TGTGCCAGCAGGGACAGGGCCACCGTGGGGGGGCTGGAGACCCAGTACTTC. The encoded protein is CASRDRATVGGLETQYF. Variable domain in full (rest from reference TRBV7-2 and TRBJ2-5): GAGVSQSPSNKVTEKGKDVELRCDPISGHTALYWYRQSLGQGLEFLIYFQGNSAPDKSGLPSDRFSAERTGGSVSTLTIQRTQQEDSAVYLCASRDRATVGGLETQYFGPGTRLLVL.

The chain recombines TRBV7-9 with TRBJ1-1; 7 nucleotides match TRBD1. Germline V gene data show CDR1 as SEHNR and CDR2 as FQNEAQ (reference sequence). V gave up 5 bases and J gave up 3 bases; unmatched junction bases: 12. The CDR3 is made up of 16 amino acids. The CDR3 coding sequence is TGTGCCAGCAGCGGAGATGCCGGGACAGACGACACTGAAGCTTTCTTT. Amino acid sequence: CASSGDAGTDDTEAFF.

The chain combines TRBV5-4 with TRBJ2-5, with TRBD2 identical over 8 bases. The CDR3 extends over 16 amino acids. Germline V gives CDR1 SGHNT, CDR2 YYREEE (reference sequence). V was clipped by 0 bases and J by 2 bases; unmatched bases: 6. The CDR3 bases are TGTGCCAGCAGCTTGGCAATATCGGGGGGGCAAGAGACCCAGTACTTC. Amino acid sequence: CASSLAISGGQETQYF.

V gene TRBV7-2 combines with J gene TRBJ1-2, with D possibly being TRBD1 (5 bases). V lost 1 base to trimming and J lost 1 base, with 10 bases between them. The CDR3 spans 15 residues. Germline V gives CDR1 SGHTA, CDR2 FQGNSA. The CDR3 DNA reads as TGTGCCAGCAGCTTAGGAGCGGGGGTTAACTATGGCTACACCTTC. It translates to CASSLGAGVNYGYTF.

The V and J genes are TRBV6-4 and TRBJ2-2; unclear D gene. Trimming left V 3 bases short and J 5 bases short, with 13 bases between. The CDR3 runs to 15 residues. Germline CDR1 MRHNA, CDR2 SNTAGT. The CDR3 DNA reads TGTGCCAGCAGTGAATTTTACACCCAGACCGGGGAGCTGTTTTTT. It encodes CASSEFYTQTGELFF.

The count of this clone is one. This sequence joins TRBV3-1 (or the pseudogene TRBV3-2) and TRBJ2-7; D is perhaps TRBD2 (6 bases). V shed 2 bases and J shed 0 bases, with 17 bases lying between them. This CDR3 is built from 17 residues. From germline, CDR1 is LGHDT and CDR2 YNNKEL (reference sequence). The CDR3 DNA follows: TGTGCCAGCAGCCAAACCTTGAGAGGGAGGAACTCCTACGAGCAGTACTTC. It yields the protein CASSQTLRGRNSYEQYF.

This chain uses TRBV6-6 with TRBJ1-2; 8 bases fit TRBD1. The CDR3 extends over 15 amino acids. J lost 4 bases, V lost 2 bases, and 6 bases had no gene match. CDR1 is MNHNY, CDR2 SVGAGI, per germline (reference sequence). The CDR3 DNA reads TGTGCCAGCAGTTACGGACAGGGCGAGGGCTATGGCTACACCTTC. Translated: CASSYGQGEGYGYTF.

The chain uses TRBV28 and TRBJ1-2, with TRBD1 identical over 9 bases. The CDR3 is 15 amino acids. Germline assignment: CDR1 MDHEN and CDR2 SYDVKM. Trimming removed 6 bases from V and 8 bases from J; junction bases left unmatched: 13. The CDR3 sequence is CASREEGQGVSGYTF. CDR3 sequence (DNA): TGTGCCAGCAGGGAGGAGGGACAGGGCGTATCCGGCTACACCTTC.

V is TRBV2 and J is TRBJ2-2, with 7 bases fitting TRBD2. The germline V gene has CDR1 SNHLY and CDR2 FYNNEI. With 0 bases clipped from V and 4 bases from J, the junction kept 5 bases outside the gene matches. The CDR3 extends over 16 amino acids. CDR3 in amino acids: CASSEARGRVTGELFF. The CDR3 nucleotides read TGTGCCAGCAGTGAAGCGCGGGGGAGGGTCACCGGGGAGCTGTTTTTT.

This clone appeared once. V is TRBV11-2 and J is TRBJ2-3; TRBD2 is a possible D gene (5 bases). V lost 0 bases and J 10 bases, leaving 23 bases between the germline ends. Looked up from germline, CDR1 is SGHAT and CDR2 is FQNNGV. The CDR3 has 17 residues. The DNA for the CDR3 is TGTGCCAGCAGCTTAGAAGCTCGTCCAGGAGGTGCGAAGGCGCAGTATTTT. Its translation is CASSLEARPGGAKAQYF.

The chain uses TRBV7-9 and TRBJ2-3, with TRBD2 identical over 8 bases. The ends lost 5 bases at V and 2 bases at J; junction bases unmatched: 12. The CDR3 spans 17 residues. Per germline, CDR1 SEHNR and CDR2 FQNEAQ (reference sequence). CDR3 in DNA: TGTGCCAGCAGCCCGCGCCCGGGAGGGCCTCTCACAGATACGCAGTATTTT. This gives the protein CASSPRPGGPLTDTQYF. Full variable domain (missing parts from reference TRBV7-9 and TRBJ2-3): DTGVSQNPRHKITKRGQNVTFRCDPISEHNRLYWYRQTLGQGPEFLTYFQNEAQLEKSRLLSDRFSAERPKGSFSTLEIQRTEQGDSAMYLCASSPRPGGPLTDTQYFGPGTRLTVL.

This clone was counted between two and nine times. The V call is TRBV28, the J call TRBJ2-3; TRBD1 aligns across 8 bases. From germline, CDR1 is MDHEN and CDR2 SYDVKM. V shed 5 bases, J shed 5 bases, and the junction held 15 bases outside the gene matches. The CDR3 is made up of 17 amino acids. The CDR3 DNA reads TGTGCCAGCAGTACAAGCCAGGGGGCGCTTCGCGGAGATACGCAGTATTTT. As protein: CASSTSQGALRGDTQYF.

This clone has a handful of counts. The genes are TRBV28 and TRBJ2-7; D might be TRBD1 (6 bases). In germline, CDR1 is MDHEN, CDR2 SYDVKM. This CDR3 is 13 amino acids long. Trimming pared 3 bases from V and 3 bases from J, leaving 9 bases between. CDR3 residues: CASSFGTRYEQYF. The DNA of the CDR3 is TGTGCCAGCAGTTTCGGGACACGCTACGAGCAGTACTTC.

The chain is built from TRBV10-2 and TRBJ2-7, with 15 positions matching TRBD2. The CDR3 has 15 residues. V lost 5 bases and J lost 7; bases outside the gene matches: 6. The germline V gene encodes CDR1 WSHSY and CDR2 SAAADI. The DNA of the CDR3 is TGCGCCAGCAGTTGGACTAGCGGGGGGGCAGAAGAGCAGTACTTC. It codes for CASSWTSGGAEEQYF.

The CDR3 bases are TGTGCCACCAGCAGAGATCTTCAGGGGGCTGGGGCCAACGTCCTGACTTTC. It translates to CATSRDLQGAGANVLTF. The rearrangement links TRBV15 to TRBJ2-6; 7 bases fit TRBD1. This CDR3 has 17 amino acids. After removal of 0 bases from V and 2 bases from J, the junction contained 4 bases not matched to a gene. Germline V gene sequence: CDR1 LNHNV, CDR2 YYDKDF (reference sequence).

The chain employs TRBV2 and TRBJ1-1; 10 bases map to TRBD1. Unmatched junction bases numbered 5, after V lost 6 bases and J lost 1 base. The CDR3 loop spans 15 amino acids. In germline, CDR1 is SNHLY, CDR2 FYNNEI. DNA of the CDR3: TGTGCCAGCAGGGGGGGACAGGGGAGGAACACTGAAGCTTTCTTT. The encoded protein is CASRGGQGRNTEAFF. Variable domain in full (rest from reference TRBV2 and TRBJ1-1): EPEVTQTPSHQVTQMGQEVILRCVPISNHLYFYWYRQILGQKVEFLVSFYNNEISEKSEIFDDQFSVERPDGSNFTLKIRSTKLEDSAMYFCASRGGQGRNTEAFFGQGTRLTVV.

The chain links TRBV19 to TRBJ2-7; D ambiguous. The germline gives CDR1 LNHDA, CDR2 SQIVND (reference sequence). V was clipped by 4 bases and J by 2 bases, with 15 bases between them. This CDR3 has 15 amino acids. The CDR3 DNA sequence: TGTGCCAGTAGTAAGTTGCCGGGTTTAACCTACGAGCAGTACTTC. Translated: CASSKLPGLTYEQYF. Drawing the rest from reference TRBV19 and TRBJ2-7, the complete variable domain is DGGITQSPKYLFRKEGQNVTLSCEQNLNHDAMYWYRQDPGQGLRLIYYSQIVNDFQKGDIAEGYSVSREKKESFPLTVTSAQKNPTAFYLCASSKLPGLTYEQYFGPGTRLTVT.

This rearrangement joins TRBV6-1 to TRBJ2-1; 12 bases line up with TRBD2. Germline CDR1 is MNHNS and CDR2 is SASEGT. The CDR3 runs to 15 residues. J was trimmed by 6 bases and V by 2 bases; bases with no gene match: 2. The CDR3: CASSELAGGGNEQFF. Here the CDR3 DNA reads TGTGCCAGCAGTGAACTAGCGGGGGGGGGCAATGAGCAGTTCTTC.

The CDR3 spells CASSYAMGREGETQYF. In DNA, the CDR3 is TGTGCCAGCAGTTACGCTATGGGACGGGAGGGAGAGACCCAGTACTTC. The chain links TRBV6-5 to TRBJ2-5, with 8 bases identical to TRBD2. The CDR3 consists of 16 residues. Germline CDR1 reads MNHEY; CDR2 reads SVGAGI. J lost 4 bases, V lost 2 bases, and 9 bases had no gene match.

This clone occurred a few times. The CDR3 nucleotides are TGTGCCAGCAGTCAACAGGGGGCAACTAATGAAAAACTGTTTTTT. This translates into CASSQQGATNEKLFF. This chain joins TRBV28 and TRBJ1-4, with 8 bases identical to TRBD1. With 5 bases clipped from V and 0 bases from J, the junction kept 2 bases outside the gene matches. Germline V gives CDR1 MDHEN, CDR2 SYDVKM. This CDR3 contains 15 residues. Full variable domain (remainder filled in from reference TRBV28 and TRBJ1-4): DVKVTQSSRYLVKRTGEKVFLECVQDMDHENMFWYRQDPGLGLRLIYFSYDVKMKEKGDIPEGYSVSREKKERFSLILESASTNQTSMYLCASSQQGATNEKLFFGSGTQLSVL.

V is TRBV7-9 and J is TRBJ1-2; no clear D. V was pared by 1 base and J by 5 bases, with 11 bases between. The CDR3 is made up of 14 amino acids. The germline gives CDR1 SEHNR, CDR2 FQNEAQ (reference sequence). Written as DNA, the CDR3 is TGTGCCAGCAGCTTAGACGGCCAGCGATATGGCTACACCTTC. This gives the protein CASSLDGQRYGYTF.

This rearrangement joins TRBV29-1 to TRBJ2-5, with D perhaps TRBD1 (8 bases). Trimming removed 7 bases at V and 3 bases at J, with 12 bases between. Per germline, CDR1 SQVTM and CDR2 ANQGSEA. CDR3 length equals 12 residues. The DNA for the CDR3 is TGCAGCGGGGGGGGACAGGAAGAGACCCAGTACTTC. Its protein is CSGGGQEETQYF.

The CDR3 loop is CASSEALGDRGYNEQFF. CDR3 sequence (DNA): TGTGCCAGCAGTGAAGCTCTTGGGGACAGGGGTTACAATGAGCAGTTCTTC. V is TRBV6-1 and J is TRBJ2-1, with TRBD1 matching 10 bases. The CDR3 loop spans 17 amino acids. The V gene end was trimmed by 0 bases and the J gene end by 4 bases; junction bases not matched to a gene: 6. CDR1 MNHNS and CDR2 SASEGT come from the germline V gene.

The CDR3 sequence is CASSLGLESYEQYF. CDR3 nucleotide sequence: TGTGCCAGCAGTTTAGGTCTGGAGTCCTACGAGCAGTACTTC. The chain couples TRBV28 to TRBJ2-7; D not resolved. This CDR3 comprises 14 residues. Germline V gene lookup returns CDR1 MDHEN and CDR2 SYDVKM. V was trimmed by 2 bases and J by 1 base, leaving 9 bases between them.

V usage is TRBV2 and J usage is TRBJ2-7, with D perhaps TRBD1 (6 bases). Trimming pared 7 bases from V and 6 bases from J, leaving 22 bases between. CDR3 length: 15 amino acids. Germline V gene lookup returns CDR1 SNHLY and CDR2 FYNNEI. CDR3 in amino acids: CASKKQGGVQGEQYF. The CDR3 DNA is TGTGCCAGCAAAAAACAGGGTGGCGTGCAAGGCGAGCAGTACTTC.

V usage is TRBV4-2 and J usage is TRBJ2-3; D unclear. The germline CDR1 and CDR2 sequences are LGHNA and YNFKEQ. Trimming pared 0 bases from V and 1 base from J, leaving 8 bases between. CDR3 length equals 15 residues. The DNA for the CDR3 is TGTGCCAGCAGCCAAGACGTTGCGGGCACAGATACGCAGTATTTT. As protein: CASSQDVAGTDTQYF.

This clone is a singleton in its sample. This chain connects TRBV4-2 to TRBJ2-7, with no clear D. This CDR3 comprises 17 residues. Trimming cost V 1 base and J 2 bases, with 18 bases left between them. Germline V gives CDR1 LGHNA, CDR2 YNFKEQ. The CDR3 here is CASSQGVSRQATYEQYF. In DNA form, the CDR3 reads TGTGCCAGCAGCCAAGGGGTTTCTCGGCAGGCTACCTACGAGCAGTACTTC.